These 14 T cell receptor beta chains came from one sample sequenced in a study of read filtering for tumor transcriptome and immune sequencing (TCRdb year 2020). The reads were generated on an Illumina HiSeq 4000. TCR libraries were constructed from 350 to 400 ng RNA using the Immunoverse kit, and molecular barcoded adaptors covering alpha/delta and beta/gamma chains were employed. Starting from the raw public reads, TCRdb applied fastp trimming at Q25, assembled clones with MiXCR and retained in-frame beta chains. Rows are combined by CDR3 protein, so each entry shows the most common genes and DNA. The sample has roughly 41,000 distinct CDR3 sequences on record, roughly an eighth of them singletons. The ten top clones hold roughly 35% of the sample. The sample taken for sequencing was a population of CD138-negative cells sorted from bone marrow. In light of the paper, this sample's cell subset or site label describes: bone marrow mononuclear cells depleted of CD138+ plasma/myeloma cells by negative magnetic selection. The receptors shown here come from a donor at least 40 years old with multiple myeloma.

With regard to this clonotype: One base separates it from a far larger clone, so it is likely a read error. The chain uses TRBV7-2 and TRBJ1-1, with 7 bases aligning to TRBD1. This CDR3 comprises 15 residues. Trimming cost V 8 bases and J 4 bases; bases outside gene matches: 13. Germline V CDR1 and CDR2: SGHTA, FQGNSA. The CDR3 is CASGSNRGGSTEAFF. The DNA of the CDR3 is TGTGCCAGCGGCTCGAACAGGGGTGGGAGCACTGAAGCTTTCTTT.

V is TRBV5-6 and J is TRBJ2-5, with 7 nucleotides matching TRBD2. The CDR3 extends over 17 amino acids. After removal of 0 bases from V and 2 bases from J, the junction contained 10 bases not matched to a gene. Germline V gives CDR1 SGHDT, CDR2 YYEEEE. CDR3 DNA sequence: TGTGCCAGCAGCTTGGCATTCCGCGGGAGAGGTCAAGAGACCCAGTACTTC. This translates into CASSLAFRGRGQETQYF.

This clonotype was recorded at least ten times. The V call is TRBV18, the J call TRBJ2-5, with TRBD1 as a possible D gene (5 bases). The ends were cut back, 4 bases at V and 2 bases at J, with 14 bases in the middle. The CDR3 loop spans 15 amino acids. From germline, CDR1 is KGHSH and CDR2 LQKENI. The CDR3 region has the DNA TGTGCCAGCTCACTGAAAAGACAGCCACAAGAGACCCAGTACTTC. It specifies CASSLKRQPQETQYF.

This clonotype was seen ten or more times. The rearrangement uses TRBV7-9 and TRBJ2-1; TRBD2 aligns across 9 bases. Germline-derived CDR1 and CDR2 are SEHNR and FQNEAQ (reference sequence). V shed 5 bases and J 9 bases; nucleotides not matched to a gene: 11. The CDR3 has 15 amino acids. CDR3 residues: CASSPSLRREGEQFF. The CDR3 region has the DNA TGTGCCAGCAGCCCCTCGTTGCGGCGGGAGGGTGAGCAGTTCTTC.

The sample holds many counts of this clonotype. This sequence joins TRBV27 and TRBJ2-1, with 7 bases fitting TRBD2. The CDR3 has 18 amino acids. Germline V gene data show CDR1 as MNHEY and CDR2 as SMNVEV (reference sequence). Unmatched junction bases numbered 17, after V lost 4 bases and J lost 5 bases. The CDR3 loop reads CASSSPTSPTRLNNEQFF. CDR3 bases: TGTGCCAGCAGTTCCCCGACTAGCCCAACGAGACTAAACAATGAGCAGTTCTTC.

This clonotype came up a few times. A much bigger clone sits one base away, suggesting this may be a read error. The rearrangement joins TRBV2 to TRBJ2-1; no definite D call. This CDR3 region has 14 residues. The germline V gene has CDR1 SNHLY and CDR2 FYNNEI. This CDR3 is CASLPGQSCNEQFF. The CDR3 DNA follows: TGTGCCAGCCTTCCTGGGCAGTCCTGCAATGAGCAGTTCTTC.

This clonotype has a count of ten or more. The chain uses TRBV6-2 or TRBV6-3 and TRBJ1-2; D is undetermined. Germline loops: CDR1 MNHEY, CDR2 SVGEGT. This CDR3 is built from 12 residues. With 5 bases removed from V and 3 bases from J, the gap between germline ends came to 7 bases. The CDR3 reads CASSPPYYGYTF. The CDR3 nucleotides are TGTGCCAGCAGTCCGCCGTACTATGGCTACACCTTC.

There are many counts of this clonotype. J is TRBJ1-5 and V is TRBV7-8; D not resolved. In germline, CDR1 is SGHVS, CDR2 FQNEAQ. Deletions cut 6 bases from V and 0 bases from J, with 12 bases between. The CDR3 runs 15 residues. DNA of the CDR3: TGTGCCAGCAGACCCGGAGAGTCTAGCAATCAGCCCCAGCATTTT. Its translation: CASRPGESSNQPQHF.

This clonotype was counted many times. This chain connects TRBV6-1 to TRBJ1-1, with D perhaps matching TRBD1 (6 bases). Per the germline V gene, CDR1 is MNHNS and CDR2 is SASEGT. Between the trimmed V and J ends, which lost 4 bases and 7 bases, there was a span of 13 bases. This CDR3 has 13 amino acids. This CDR3 reads CASSAAGVGEAFF. For the CDR3, the DNA is TGTGCCAGCAGTGCGGCAGGGGTCGGTGAAGCTTTCTTT.

This clonotype has at least ten counts. The V gene is TRBV27, the J gene TRBJ2-7, with D perhaps TRBD2 (5 bases). CDR3 size: 14 residues. Germline values: CDR1 MNHEY, CDR2 SMNVEV (reference sequence). V lost 2 bases, J lost 4 bases, and 12 bases lay in between. The CDR3 here is CASSLEGPGYEQYF. Written as DNA, the CDR3 is TGTGCCAGCAGTTTAGAGGGTCCGGGTTACGAGCAGTACTTC.

This clonotype was seen only a few times. One base away lies a much larger clone, so this may be a sequencing read error. The V and J genes are TRBV13 and TRBJ2-7; D gene ambiguous. V was pared by 1 base and J by 2 bases, with 6 bases between. There are 13 residues in the CDR3. The germline CDR1 and CDR2 sequences are PRHDT and FYEKMQ (reference sequence). CDR3: CASSLDPAYEQYF. CDR3 DNA sequence: TGTGCCAGCAGCTTAGACCCTGCCTACGAGCAGTACTTC.

This clonotype was picked up many times. The chain combines TRBV5-1 with TRBJ2-2; tentatively, D is TRBD1 (6 bases). The CDR3 runs to 15 residues. Deletions cut 2 bases from V and 3 bases from J, with 11 bases between. CDR1 is SGHRS and CDR2 is YFSETQ in the germline V gene. DNA for the CDR3: TGCGCCAGCAGCTTACTGGGGGCAGACACCGGGGAGCTGTTTTTT. Its translation is CASSLLGADTGELFF.

This clonotype was counted at least ten times. The chain uses TRBV18 and TRBJ2-5; D possibly corresponds to TRBD2 (7 bases). Germline V gene lookup returns CDR1 KGHSH and CDR2 LQKENI. The V gene lost 0 bases and the J gene lost 0 bases, with 17 bases spanning the gap. This CDR3 spans 18 amino acids. CDR3 in DNA: TGTGCCAGCTCACCACCGGTTAGGGGGGGTCTGTACCAAGAGACCCAGTACTTC. Protein sequence: CASSPPVRGGLYQETQYF.

This clonotype occurred many times. The chain employs TRBV27 and TRBJ2-1; TRBD2 matches 8 bases. J was trimmed by 8 bases and V by 0 bases; bases with no gene match: 12. From germline, CDR1 is MNHEY and CDR2 SMNVEV (reference sequence). The CDR3 consists of 17 residues. This CDR3 is CASSLSTGQAGVHEQFF. DNA for the CDR3: TGTGCCAGCAGTTTATCCACGGGACAAGCGGGAGTCCATGAGCAGTTCTTC.